The 20 T cell receptor beta chains below were found in one sample sequenced in a study of blood T cell repertoires in COVID-19. Measured with immunoSEQ multiplex PCR; TCRdb has only the in-frame clones, and not every one. The sample lists 250,000 to 350,000 clones; around 87% were seen once. Sequenced input: peripheral blood. These receptor sequences come from a young man with active or convalescent COVID-19.

The chain uses TRBV20-1 and TRBJ1-1, with TRBD1 as a possible D gene (5 bases). From germline, CDR1 is DFQATT and CDR2 SNEGSKA (reference sequence). Trimming took off 3 bases at V and 8 bases at J, with 19 bases between the two ends. The CDR3 totals 14 residues. The CDR3 DNA sequence: TGCAGTGCTAGTGTACCTGGGAGGGGCACGGAAGCTTTCTTT. This gives the protein CSASVPGRGTEAFF.

This rearrangement joins TRBV7-8 to TRBJ1-1; 8 bases are shared with TRBD1. Unmatched junction bases numbered 3, after V lost 5 bases and J lost 4 bases. CDR1 and CDR2 (germline): SGHVS, FQNEAQ. The CDR3 covers 13 residues. The CDR3: CASSLTGGTEAFF. In DNA, the CDR3 is TGTGCCAGCAGCCTAACAGGGGGCACTGAAGCTTTCTTT.

V and J are TRBV3-1 (or the pseudogene TRBV3-2) and TRBJ2-7; 14 bases are shared with TRBD2. Germline V gene lookup returns CDR1 LGHDT and CDR2 YNNKEL (reference sequence). V was pared by 2 bases and J by 9 bases, with 3 bases of the junction left unmatched. This CDR3 is built from 14 residues. In DNA form, the CDR3 reads TGTGCCAGCAGCCAACTGGGACTAGCGGGGGTGCAGTACTTC. Translated: CASSQLGLAGVQYF.

The V and J genes are TRBV27 and TRBJ1-1, with 7 bases lining up with TRBD1. Germline CDR1 MNHEY, CDR2 SMNVEV (reference sequence). The CDR3 has 14 residues. The J segment lost 6 bases and the V segment lost 6 bases, leaving 10 bases of the junction unmatched. This CDR3 reads CASRKGAGVAEAFF. The DNA for the CDR3 is TGTGCCAGCAGAAAGGGGGCAGGGGTCGCTGAAGCTTTCTTT.

The chain links TRBV11-2 to TRBJ2-3; 10 bases are a match to TRBD2. Germline CDR1 reads SGHAT; CDR2 reads FQNNGV. The CDR3 is 17 residues long. After removal of 8 bases from V and 3 bases from J, the junction contained 14 bases not matched to a gene. The CDR3 reads CASSAGGAGGYTDTQYF. The CDR3 DNA follows: TGTGCCAGCTCCGCAGGGGGAGCGGGGGGGTATACAGATACGCAGTATTTT.

The V call is TRBV5-1, the J call TRBJ2-1; D possibly corresponds to TRBD1 (6 bases). The V gene's germline CDR1 is SGHRS and CDR2 YFSETQ. Trimming cost V 0 bases and J 9 bases, with 13 bases left between them. The CDR3 spans 14 residues. For the CDR3, the DNA is TGCGCCAGCAGCTTGGCGGCCAGGGGTCCTGAGCAGTTCTTC. Protein sequence: CASSLAARGPEQFF.

This chain links TRBV2 with TRBJ1-3; D not resolved. The CDR3 is made up of 15 amino acids. Germline V CDR1 and CDR2: SNHLY, FYNNEI. V lost 4 bases and J lost 2, with 12 bases in between. CDR3 in amino acids: CASSVWLHPGNTIYF. The CDR3 DNA reads TGTGCCAGCAGTGTGTGGTTACACCCTGGAAACACCATATATTTT.

The genes are TRBV4-1 and TRBJ2-7; tentatively, D is TRBD1 (7 bases). Trimming removed 4 bases from V and 4 bases from J, with 20 bases in between. This CDR3 contains 16 residues. Germline values: CDR1 MGHRA, CDR2 YSYEKL. CDR3 region: CASSPVVGQEGYEQYF. As DNA, the CDR3 is TGCGCCAGCAGCCCCGTCGTCGGACAGGAGGGTTACGAGCAGTACTTC.

The V and J genes are TRBV5-1 and TRBJ2-5, with D perhaps TRBD1 (5 bases). Germline V gives CDR1 SGHRS, CDR2 YFSETQ. The CDR3 is made up of 13 amino acids. Trimming cost V 4 bases and J 5 bases, with 12 bases left between them. The CDR3: CASSTGRWETQYF. In nucleotides, the CDR3 is TGCGCCAGCAGCACAGGACGTTGGGAGACCCAGTACTTC. Full variable domain (missing parts from reference TRBV5-1 and TRBJ2-5): KAGVTQTPRYLIKTRGQQVTLSCSPISGHRSVSWYQQTPGQGLQFLFEYFSETQRNKGNFPGRFSGRQFSNSRSEMNVSTLELGDSALYLCASSTGRWETQYFGPGTRLLVL.

The chain joins TRBV9 to TRBJ1-5; no clear D gene. The V gene lost 0 bases and the J gene lost 3 bases, with 16 bases spanning the gap. The length of the CDR3 is 17 residues. CDR1 and CDR2 (germline): SGDLS, YYNGEE. The CDR3 here is CASSVEFSYPPNQPQHF. CDR3 DNA sequence: TGTGCCAGCAGCGTAGAGTTCTCCTATCCCCCCAATCAGCCCCAGCATTTT.

The chain uses TRBV25-1 and TRBJ1-4; no clear D. Deletions cut 3 bases from V and 8 bases from J, with 13 bases between. The CDR3 contains 14 residues. Germline values: CDR1 MGHDK, CDR2 SYGVNS. The CDR3 nucleotides read TGTGCCAGCAGTGATTTATCGCGAGAGGAAAAACTGTTTTTT. It yields the protein CASSDLSREEKLFF.

The chain uses TRBV3-1 (or the pseudogene TRBV3-2) and TRBJ1-2, with TRBD1 identical over 10 bases. V was clipped by 2 bases and J by 8 bases; unmatched bases: 5. Germline V gene lookup returns CDR1 LGHDT and CDR2 YNNKEL (reference sequence). The length of the CDR3 is 14 residues. CDR3 bases: TGTGCCAGCAGCCAAAGGACAGGGGGTCACGGCTACACCTTC. Translating gives CASSQRTGGHGYTF.

This clone was counted at least ten times. The V gene is TRBV5-6, the J gene TRBJ1-3, with D perhaps TRBD1 (5 bases). Germline lookup yields CDR1 SGHDT and CDR2 YYEEEE. The CDR3 runs 13 residues. V was cut by 2 bases and J by 8 bases, with 11 bases left in between. The DNA of the CDR3 is TGTGCCAGCAGCTTCGGGGGAAGGGACACCATATATTTT. Protein product: CASSFGGRDTIYF.

The rearrangement joins TRBV18 to TRBJ2-7, with D maybe TRBD2 (6 bases). The CDR3 contains 15 residues. Germline CDR1 reads KGHSH; CDR2 reads LQKENI. Deletions cut 2 bases from V and 0 bases from J, with 11 bases between. The CDR3 sequence is CASSPAGRLSYEQYF. The DNA of the CDR3 is TGTGCCAGCTCACCAGCAGGGAGGCTCTCCTACGAGCAGTACTTC.

V is TRBV29-1 and J is TRBJ2-2, with a tentative D call TRBD1 (5 bases). Germline loops: CDR1 SQVTM, CDR2 ANQGSEA. Trimming removed 6 bases at V and 1 base at J, with 6 bases between. There are 12 residues in the CDR3. This CDR3 reads CSVDRNTGELFF. The CDR3 DNA follows: TGCAGCGTCGACAGGAACACCGGGGAGCTGTTTTTT.

This rearrangement joins TRBV5-6 to TRBJ1-6; TRBD1 matches 8 bases. Germline V gives CDR1 SGHDT, CDR2 YYEEEE. This CDR3 has 16 amino acids. The trim removed 4 bases at V and 2 bases at J, leaving 5 bases unmatched. CDR3 protein: CASSGQGSAYNSPLHF. CDR3 DNA sequence: TGTGCCAGCAGCGGACAGGGTAGCGCCTATAATTCACCCCTCCACTTT.

The V gene is TRBV7-9, the J gene TRBJ1-1; 7 nucleotides align to TRBD1. The J segment lost 6 bases and the V segment lost 2 bases, leaving 12 bases of the junction unmatched. The CDR3 is 16 residues long. Germline V lookup: CDR1 SEHNR, CDR2 FQNEAQ (reference sequence). CDR3 protein: CASSLTPAVQGAEAFF. The CDR3 coding sequence is TGTGCCAGCAGCTTAACCCCCGCTGTCCAGGGGGCTGAAGCTTTCTTT.

The chain uses TRBV10-3 and TRBJ1-1; possibly TRBD1 for D (5 bases). This CDR3 region has 15 residues. V gave up 7 bases and J gave up 1 base, with 16 bases separating them. CDR1 is ENHRY, CDR2 SYGVKD, per germline. CDR3 coding DNA: TGTGCCATCAAATTCACTACAGGAACGAACACTGAAGCTTTCTTT. As protein: CAIKFTTGTNTEAFF.

Regarding this clone: Other DNA sequences from this sample encode an identical CDR3 as well. The chain is built from TRBV19 and TRBJ1-5, with TRBD1 matching over 7 bases. This CDR3 is 14 amino acids long. J lost 4 bases, V lost 5 bases, and 5 bases had no gene match. The germline CDR1 and CDR2 sequences are LNHDA and SQIVND (reference sequence). CDR3 coding DNA: TGTGCCAGTAGTCCCCGACAGGGTAATCAGCCCCAGCATTTT. Its translation is CASSPRQGNQPQHF.

The chain combines TRBV7-9 with TRBJ2-3; tentative D call: TRBD2 (6 bases). Looked up from germline, CDR1 is SEHNR and CDR2 is FQNEAQ (reference sequence). V was cut by 3 bases and J by 0 bases, with 10 bases left in between. CDR3 length equals 15 residues. CDR3 nucleotides: TGTGCCAGCAGCTTGGAGGGTGGGAGCACAGATACGCAGTATTTT. As protein: CASSLEGGSTDTQYF.